These T cell receptor beta chains were read from a single sample in a study of early T cells in non-severe SARS-CoV-2 infection. TCRdb passed the 5' RACE reads through MiXCR, listing each CDR3 protein once. The sample records about 24,000 distinct CDR3 sequences, about 3.7% being singletons. Sequenced: whole blood. The source of these receptors is an adult who was a healthcare worker with PCR-confirmed SARS-CoV-2 infection or an uninfected control (not recorded which). Each CDR3 is given with its conserved first and last residue. A D gene is named only where the DNA matches it firmly. Rows give clone size only sometimes, using once, few, many, or a class for an expanded clone.

V gene	clone size	D gene	J gene	CDR3 DNA	CDR3 protein
TRBV6-2/TRBV6-3	few	.	TRBJ2-2	TGTGCCAGCAGTCCGACCGTTGACACCGGGGAGCTGTTTTTT	CASSPTVDTGELFF
TRBV27	many	.	TRBJ1-1	TGTGCCAGCAGTTTATCTCCGCAGGCCATGAACACTGAAGCTTTCTTT	CASSLSPQAMNTEAFF
TRBV7-9	many	TRBD1	TRBJ2-7	TGTGCCAGCAGCTTACTGGACAGGGTGGTAGCGAAGGCCTACGAGCAGTACTTC	CASSLLDRVVAKAYEQYF
TRBV6-5	many	TRBD1	TRBJ2-1	TGTGCCAGCAGTTTCGCCGGGACAGGCCTATACAATGAGCAGTTCTTC	CASSFAGTGLYNEQFF
TRBV12-3/TRBV12-4	many	TRBD1	TRBJ1-5	TGTGCCAGCAGCCTTAGGGCGGCAGGGGGGATACAGCCCCAGCATTTT	CASSLRAAGGIQPQHF
TRBV29-1	few	.	TRBJ2-1	TGCAGCGCTAGGGTCCTAGGGGGTGAGCAGTTCTTC	CSARVLGGEQFF
TRBV18	many	TRBD1	TRBJ1-4	TGTGCCAGCTCACCGCCGGGACAGGGAGGTGAAAAACTGTTTTTT	CASSPPGQGGEKLFF
TRBV19	many	.	TRBJ1-1	TGTGCCAGTAGTATCCATTCCAAAAGCACTGAAGCTTTCTTT	CASSIHSKSTEAFF
TRBV27	many	.	TRBJ2-3	TGTGCCAGCAGTTTTGCGGGGTACAGCACAGATACGCAGTATTTT	CASSFAGYSTDTQYF
TRBV27	many	TRBD1	TRBJ2-5	TGTGCCAGCAGCGTAGGGACAGGCGAAAAGACCCAGTACTTC	CASSVGTGEKTQYF
TRBV29-1	many	.	TRBJ1-2	TGCACGACCCTTGGAGGCAATGGCTACACCTTC	CTTLGGNGYTF
TRBV20-1	many	.	TRBJ2-7	TGCAGTGCTAGAGGTCGACTAGACGAGCAGTACTTC	CSARGRLDEQYF
TRBV7-9	many	TRBD2	TRBJ2-7	TGTGCCAGCAGCCAAGCGGGGCAGGGCTACGAGCAGTACTTC	CASSQAGQGYEQYF
TRBV5-4	many	TRBD1	TRBJ1-4	TGTGCCAGCAGCACCCAACAGGGGGGGGGTGAAAAACTGTTTTTT	CASSTQQGGGEKLFF
TRBV12-3/TRBV12-4	medium-sized	TRBD1	TRBJ1-2	TGTGCCAGCAGCGGGGACAGGGCTCGCTACACCTTC	CASSGDRARYTF
TRBV28	many	.	TRBJ2-5	TGTGCCAGCAGTTTAATCGCGGACCAAGAGACCCAGTACTTC	CASSLIADQETQYF
TRBV24-1	.	.	TRBJ2-1	TGTGCCACCAGTGATTTGAATTCTCGACCCCCAGATGAGCAGTTCTTC	CATSDLNSRPPDEQFF
TRBV7-3	many	.	TRBJ2-1	TGTGCCAGCAGCTTAAGAGGAGGTGAGCAGTTCTTC	CASSLRGGEQFF
TRBV28	many	.	TRBJ1-2	TGTGCCAGCAGTTTAGAGCAGGGAGGCTATGGCTACACCTTC	CASSLEQGGYGYTF
TRBV6-6	.	TRBD1	TRBJ2-7	TGTGCCAGCAGGCACCCGGGACAGGGCGTATACGAGCAGTACTTC	CASRHPGQGVYEQYF
TRBV12-3/TRBV12-4	many	TRBD1	TRBJ2-3	TGTGCCAGCAGTGCCGGACAGGGGCCCTCGACAGATACGCAGTATTTT	CASSAGQGPSTDTQYF
TRBV9	.	.	TRBJ1-1	TGTGCCAGCAGCCCCCGGCAGGCTTCGAACACTGAAGCTTTCTTT	CASSPRQASNTEAFF
TRBV10-1	many	.	TRBJ1-1	TGCGCCAGCAGAGAGACAGTGAACACTGAAGCTTTCTTT	CASRETVNTEAFF
TRBV4-1	many	TRBD1	TRBJ1-5	TGCGCCAGCAGCCAGGTACAGGGGAGCAATCAGCCCCAGCATTTT	CASSQVQGSNQPQHF
TRBV9	many	.	TRBJ2-7	TGTGCCAGCAGCGTAGTGTCAGGGGCCGCGGAGCAGTACTTC	CASSVVSGAAEQYF
TRBV10-3	many	.	TRBJ2-3	TGTGCCATCAGTGAGGTCAGCCCGAGGGATACGCAGTATTTT	CAISEVSPRDTQYF
TRBV21-1	many	.	TRBJ2-4	TGTGCCAGCAGCAAGCTGACAGGGTTGGTAGCCAAAAACATTCAGTACTTC	CASSKLTGLVAKNIQYF
TRBV20-1	many	.	TRBJ2-1	TGCAGTGCTAGATTGACCGCTGGCGATGAGCAGTTCTTC	CSARLTAGDEQFF
TRBV7-8	many	.	TRBJ2-3	TGTGCCAGCAGCTTAAGGGGGAGGGGCACAGATACGCAGTATTTT	CASSLRGRGTDTQYF
TRBV5-8	many	.	TRBJ1-5	TGTGCCAGCAGCTTGGGGGTCAGCGTTAGCCCAAATCAGCCCCAGCATTTT	CASSLGVSVSPNQPQHF
TRBV7-9	many	.	TRBJ1-2	TGTGCCAGCAGCCTCAGCGGGGCCTATGGCTACACCTTC	CASSLSGAYGYTF
TRBV9	few	TRBD1	TRBJ2-1	TGTGCCAGCAGCTCTCGGGACAGCTTTTCCTACAATGAGCAGTTCTTC	CASSSRDSFSYNEQFF
TRBV7-8	many	TRBD1	TRBJ2-1	TGTGCCAGCAGCTTAGCCCCTTCCGGGACAGGGTCCTACAATGAGCAGTTCTTC	CASSLAPSGTGSYNEQFF
TRBV7-3	.	.	TRBJ2-5	TGTGCCAGCAGCTTAACGGGTACTCTACAAGAGACCCAGTACTTC	CASSLTGTLQETQYF
TRBV20-1	many	.	TRBJ2-2	.	CSAKLLRAGELFF
TRBV28	many	TRBD2	TRBJ2-6	TGTGCCAGCCTAGGGCGGGAGGTTAGCTCTGGGGCCAACGTCCTGACTTTC	CASLGREVSSGANVLTF
TRBV4-2	many	.	TRBJ2-7	TGTGCCAGCAGCCAAGTGGGCGGCGGGGCAGCCTACGAGCAGTACTTC	CASSQVGGGAAYEQYF
TRBV5-1	.	TRBD2	TRBJ2-1	TGCGCCAGCAGCTTGGCGATGTCTAGCGGGAACAATGAGCAGTTCTTC	CASSLAMSSGNNEQFF
TRBV7-3	many	.	TRBJ2-2	TGTGCCAGCAGCTCGGGACCGAACACCGGGGAGCTGTTTTTT	CASSSGPNTGELFF
TRBV7-9	many	TRBD1	TRBJ1-2	TGTGCCAGCAGCCCCCGGACAGGTCTCAACTATGGCTACACCTTC	CASSPRTGLNYGYTF
TRBV20-1	.	.	TRBJ2-7	TGCAGTGCTAGCCCGGTGGGCTCGAGCTCCTACGAGCAGTACTTC	CSASPVGSSSYEQYF
TRBV7-2	many	.	TRBJ1-3	TGTGCCAGCAGCCAGGGCGGTTTCTCTGGAAACACCATATATTTT	CASSQGGFSGNTIYF
TRBV25-1	many	TRBD2	TRBJ2-3	TGTGCCAGCAGTGATGAAGCGGGAGGCTTGGCAGATACGCAGTATTTT	CASSDEAGGLADTQYF
TRBV27	many	.	TRBJ2-3	TGTGCCAGCAGTTCTACGGGGACGCAGTATTTT	CASSSTGTQYF
TRBV10-2	many	.	TRBJ2-3	TGCGCCAGCCTTACAGGCCATTGGGGAGATACGCAGTATTTT	CASLTGHWGDTQYF
TRBV6-1	many	TRBD1	TRBJ1-5	TGTGCCAGCAGGACGACAGGGTCCTATCAGCCCCAGCATTTT	CASRTTGSYQPQHF
TRBV10-2	medium-sized	.	TRBJ1-1	TGCGCCAGCAGCTATTCCAGGGTTTACACTGAAGCTTTCTTT	CASSYSRVYTEAFF